This paragraph reports one TCR beta chain. The antigen is undetermined. Germline CDR1 is SGDLS and CDR2 is YYNGEE. CDR3 length: 14 amino acids. The V and J ends lost 0 bases and 3 bases, in that order; junction bases with no gene match: 0. TCRdb keeps only in-frame clones here, not all; method: immunoSEQ multiplex PCR. The sample yields some 200,000 clones, 80% to 95% seen once. This entry is derived from a study of T cell responses to AZD1222 COVID-19 vaccine. Study-wide points: Possibly, clonal diversity was underestimated; donors were largely white British and included more females.

The sample consisted of peripheral blood, taken on day 0 of AZD1222 vaccination. The chain carries TRBV9 and TRBJ1-2, with TRBD1 matching over 9 bases. This receptor was taken from an adult in good health. The CDR3 sequence is CASSVGTGDYGYTF. CDR3 in DNA: TGTGCCAGCAGCGTAGGGACAGGGGACTATGGCTACACCTTC.